The present T cell receptor beta chain was sequenced within a study of STAT5B mutations in CD4+ large granular lymphocyte leukemia. The CDR3 runs 14 residues. Germline V gene data show CDR1 as KGHSH and CDR2 as LQKENI. Trimming left V 3 bases short and J 1 base short, with 10 bases between. Repertoires were generated with immunoSEQ multiplex PCR, while TCRdb's copy carries only in-frame clones and drops some. The data hold about 45,000 clones, with 65% to 90% observed a single time. The sample taken for sequencing was CD4+ T cells from blood buffy coats. This TCR came from a human donor in good health. The chain couples TRBV18 to TRBJ2-7; D is undetermined. CDR3 sequence (DNA): TGTGCCAGCTCACCCGCCGCGGCTTCCTACGAGCAGTACTTC. Translating gives CASSPAAASYEQYF.